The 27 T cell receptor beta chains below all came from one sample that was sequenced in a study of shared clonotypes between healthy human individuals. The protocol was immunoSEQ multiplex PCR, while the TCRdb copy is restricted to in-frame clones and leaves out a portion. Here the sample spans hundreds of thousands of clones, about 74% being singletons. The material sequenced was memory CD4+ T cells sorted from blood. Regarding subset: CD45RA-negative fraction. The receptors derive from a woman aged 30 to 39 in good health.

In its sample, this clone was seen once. DNA for the CDR3: TGTGCCAGCAGTTTTATCCCGAGGGACACTGAAGCTTTCTTT. This codes for CASSFIPRDTEAFF. The rearrangement links TRBV27 to TRBJ1-1; D gene uncertain. The CDR3 covers 14 residues. Trimming stripped 3 bases from V and 3 bases from J, with 11 bases between. Germline-derived CDR1 and CDR2 are MNHEY and SMNVEV (reference sequence).

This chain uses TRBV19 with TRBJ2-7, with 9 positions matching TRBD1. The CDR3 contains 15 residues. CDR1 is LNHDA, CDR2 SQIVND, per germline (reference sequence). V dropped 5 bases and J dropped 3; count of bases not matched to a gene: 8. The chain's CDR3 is CASSLRTGAHYEQYF. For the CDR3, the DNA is TGTGCCAGTAGTTTACGGACAGGGGCCCACTACGAGCAGTACTTC.

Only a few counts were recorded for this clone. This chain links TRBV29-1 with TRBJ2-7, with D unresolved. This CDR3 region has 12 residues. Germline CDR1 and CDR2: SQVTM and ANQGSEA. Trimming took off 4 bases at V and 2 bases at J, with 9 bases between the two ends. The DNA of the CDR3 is TGCAGCGTTGGGACCGTACCCTACGAGCAGTACTTC. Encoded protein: CSVGTVPYEQYF.

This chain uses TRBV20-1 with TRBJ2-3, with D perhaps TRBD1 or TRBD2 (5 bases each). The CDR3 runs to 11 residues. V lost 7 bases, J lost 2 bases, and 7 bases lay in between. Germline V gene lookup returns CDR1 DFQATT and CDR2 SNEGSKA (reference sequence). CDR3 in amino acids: CSGGITDTQYF. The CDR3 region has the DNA TGCAGTGGGGGGATCACAGATACGCAGTATTTT.

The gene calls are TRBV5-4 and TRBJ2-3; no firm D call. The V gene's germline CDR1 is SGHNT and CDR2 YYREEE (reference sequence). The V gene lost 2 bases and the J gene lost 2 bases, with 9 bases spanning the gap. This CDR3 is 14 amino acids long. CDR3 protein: CASSFGRNTDTQYF. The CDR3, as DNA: TGTGCCAGCAGCTTCGGCAGAAACACAGATACGCAGTATTTT.

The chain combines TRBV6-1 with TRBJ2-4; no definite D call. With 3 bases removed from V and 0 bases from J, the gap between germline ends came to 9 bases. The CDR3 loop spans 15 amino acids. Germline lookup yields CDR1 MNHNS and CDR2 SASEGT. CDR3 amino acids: CASSDYLLAKNIQYF. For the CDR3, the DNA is TGTGCCAGCAGTGACTACCTACTAGCCAAAAACATTCAGTACTTC.

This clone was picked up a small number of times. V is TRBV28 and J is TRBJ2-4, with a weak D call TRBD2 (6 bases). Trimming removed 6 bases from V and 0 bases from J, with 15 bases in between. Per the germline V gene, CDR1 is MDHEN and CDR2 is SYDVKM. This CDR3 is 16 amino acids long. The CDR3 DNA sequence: TGTGCCAGCAGAGACCGGGGGATACTAGCCAAAAACATTCAGTACTTC. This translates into CASRDRGILAKNIQYF. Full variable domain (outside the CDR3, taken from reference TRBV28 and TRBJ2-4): DVKVTQSSRYLVKRTGEKVFLECVQDMDHENMFWYRQDPGLGLRLIYFSYDVKMKEKGDIPEGYSVSREKKERFSLILESASTNQTSMYLCASRDRGILAKNIQYFGAGTRLSVL.

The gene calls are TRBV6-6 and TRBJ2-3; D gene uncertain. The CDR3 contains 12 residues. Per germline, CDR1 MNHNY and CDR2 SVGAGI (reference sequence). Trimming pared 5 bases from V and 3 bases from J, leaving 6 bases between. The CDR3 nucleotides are TGTGCCAGCAGTCGACGTACAGATACGCAGTATTTT. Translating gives CASSRRTDTQYF.

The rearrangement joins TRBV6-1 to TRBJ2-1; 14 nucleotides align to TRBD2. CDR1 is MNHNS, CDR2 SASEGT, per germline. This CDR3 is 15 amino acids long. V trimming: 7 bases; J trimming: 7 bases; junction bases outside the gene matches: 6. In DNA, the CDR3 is TGTGCCAGCACCGACGGGACTAGCGGGAGAAATGAGCAGTTCTTC. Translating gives CASTDGTSGRNEQFF.

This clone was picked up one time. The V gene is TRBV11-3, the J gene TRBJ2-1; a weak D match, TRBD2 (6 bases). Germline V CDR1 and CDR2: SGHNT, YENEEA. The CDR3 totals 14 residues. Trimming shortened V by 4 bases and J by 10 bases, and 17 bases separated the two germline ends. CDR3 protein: CASSYRASAYEQFF. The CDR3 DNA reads TGTGCCAGCAGCTACCGGGCTAGCGCCTACGAGCAGTTCTTC.

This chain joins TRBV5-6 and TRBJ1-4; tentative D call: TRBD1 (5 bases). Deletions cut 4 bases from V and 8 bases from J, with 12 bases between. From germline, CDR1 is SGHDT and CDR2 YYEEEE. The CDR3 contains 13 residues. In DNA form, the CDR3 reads TGTGCCAGCAGCGAGGGGTGGAGAGAAAAACTGTTTTTT. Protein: CASSEGWREKLFF.

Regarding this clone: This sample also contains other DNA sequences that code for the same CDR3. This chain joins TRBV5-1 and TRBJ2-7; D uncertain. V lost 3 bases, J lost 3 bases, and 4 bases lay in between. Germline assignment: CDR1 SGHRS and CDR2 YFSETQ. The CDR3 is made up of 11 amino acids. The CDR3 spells CASSSNYEQYF. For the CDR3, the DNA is TGCGCCAGCAGCTCGAACTACGAGCAGTACTTC.

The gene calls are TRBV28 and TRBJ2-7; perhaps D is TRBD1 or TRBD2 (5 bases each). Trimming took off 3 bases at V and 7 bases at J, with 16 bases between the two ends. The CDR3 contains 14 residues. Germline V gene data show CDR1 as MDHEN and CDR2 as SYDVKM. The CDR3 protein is CASSFPGAEEEQYF. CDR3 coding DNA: TGTGCCAGCAGTTTCCCCGGGGCGGAGGAAGAGCAGTACTTC.

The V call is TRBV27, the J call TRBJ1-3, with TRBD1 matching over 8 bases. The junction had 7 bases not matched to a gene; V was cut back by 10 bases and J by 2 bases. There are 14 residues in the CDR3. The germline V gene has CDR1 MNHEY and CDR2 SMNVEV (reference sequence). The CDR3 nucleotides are TGTGCCACCCAGGCGACAGGGGCTGGAAACACCATATATTTT. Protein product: CATQATGAGNTIYF.

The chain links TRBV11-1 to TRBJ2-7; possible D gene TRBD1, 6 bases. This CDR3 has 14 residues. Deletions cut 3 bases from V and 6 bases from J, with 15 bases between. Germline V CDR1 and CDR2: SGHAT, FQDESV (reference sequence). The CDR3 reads CASSFGQRSPEQYF. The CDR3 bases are TGTGCCAGCAGCTTTGGACAGCGTTCCCCCGAGCAGTACTTC.

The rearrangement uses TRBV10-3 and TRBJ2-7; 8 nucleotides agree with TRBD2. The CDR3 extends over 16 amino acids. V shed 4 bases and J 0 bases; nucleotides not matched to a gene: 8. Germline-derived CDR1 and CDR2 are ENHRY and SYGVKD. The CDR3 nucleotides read TGTGCCATCAGTGGGTTAGCGGGGACAAACTCCTACGAGCAGTACTTC. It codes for CAISGLAGTNSYEQYF.

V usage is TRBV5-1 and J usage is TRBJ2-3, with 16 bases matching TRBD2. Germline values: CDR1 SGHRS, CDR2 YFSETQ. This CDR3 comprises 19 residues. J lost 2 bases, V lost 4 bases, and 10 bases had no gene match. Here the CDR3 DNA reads TGCGCCAGCAGCATTGGGACTAGCGGGAGGGCCAGTAACACAGATACGCAGTATTTT. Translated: CASSIGTSGRASNTDTQYF.

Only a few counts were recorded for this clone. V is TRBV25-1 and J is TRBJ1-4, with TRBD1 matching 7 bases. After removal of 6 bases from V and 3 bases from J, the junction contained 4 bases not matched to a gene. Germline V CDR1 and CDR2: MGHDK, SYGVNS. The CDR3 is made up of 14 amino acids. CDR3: CASRRQGANEKLFF. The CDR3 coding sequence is TGTGCCAGCAGGAGACAGGGTGCTAATGAAAAACTGTTTTTT.

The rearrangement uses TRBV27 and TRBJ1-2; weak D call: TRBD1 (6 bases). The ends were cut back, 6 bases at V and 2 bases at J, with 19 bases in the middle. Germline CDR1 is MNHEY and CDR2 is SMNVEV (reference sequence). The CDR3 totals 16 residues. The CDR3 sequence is CASRGRGGGMNYGYTF. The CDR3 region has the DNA TGTGCCAGCAGGGGCAGGGGCGGGGGTATGAACTATGGCTACACCTTC.

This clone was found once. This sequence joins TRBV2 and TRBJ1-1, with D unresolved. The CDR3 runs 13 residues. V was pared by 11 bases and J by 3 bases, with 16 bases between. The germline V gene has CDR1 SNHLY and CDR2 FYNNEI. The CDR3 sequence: CAGHFRGHTEAFF. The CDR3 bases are TGTGCCGGCCATTTCAGAGGTCACACTGAAGCTTTCTTT.

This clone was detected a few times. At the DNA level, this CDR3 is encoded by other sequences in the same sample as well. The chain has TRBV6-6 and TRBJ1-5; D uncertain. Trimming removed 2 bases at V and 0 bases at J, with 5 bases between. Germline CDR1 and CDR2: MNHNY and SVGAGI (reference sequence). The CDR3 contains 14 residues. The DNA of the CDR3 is TGTGCCAGCAGTTACGGAGGTAGCAATCAGCCCCAGCATTTT. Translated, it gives CASSYGGSNQPQHF.

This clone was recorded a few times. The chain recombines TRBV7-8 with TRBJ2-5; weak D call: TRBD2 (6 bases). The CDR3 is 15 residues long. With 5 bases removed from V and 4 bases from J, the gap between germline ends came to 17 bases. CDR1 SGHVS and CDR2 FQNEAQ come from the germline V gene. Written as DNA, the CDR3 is TGTGCCAGCAGCCCCAGGGCGGGAATTGGAGAGACCCAGTACTTC. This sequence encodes CASSPRAGIGETQYF.

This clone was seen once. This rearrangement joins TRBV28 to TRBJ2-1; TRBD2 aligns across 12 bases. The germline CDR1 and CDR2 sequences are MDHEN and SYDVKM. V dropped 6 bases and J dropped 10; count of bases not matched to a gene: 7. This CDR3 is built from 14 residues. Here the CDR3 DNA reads TGTGCCAGCAGCCTTTCTAGCGGGAGGGGGGAGCAGTTCTTC. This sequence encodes CASSLSSGRGEQFF.

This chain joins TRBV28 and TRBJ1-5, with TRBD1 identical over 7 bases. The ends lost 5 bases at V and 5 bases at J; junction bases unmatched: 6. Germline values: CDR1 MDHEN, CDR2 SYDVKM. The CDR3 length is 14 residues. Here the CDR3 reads CASSITGVYQPQHF. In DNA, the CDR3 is TGTGCCAGCAGTATCACAGGGGTTTATCAGCCCCAGCATTTT.

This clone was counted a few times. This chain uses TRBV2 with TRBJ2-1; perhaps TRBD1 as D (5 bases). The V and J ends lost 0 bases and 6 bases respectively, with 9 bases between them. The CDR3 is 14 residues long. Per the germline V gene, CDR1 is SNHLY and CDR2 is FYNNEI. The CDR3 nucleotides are TGTGCCAGCAGTGAAGCTAACAGGTTCAATGAGCAGTTCTTC. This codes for CASSEANRFNEQFF.

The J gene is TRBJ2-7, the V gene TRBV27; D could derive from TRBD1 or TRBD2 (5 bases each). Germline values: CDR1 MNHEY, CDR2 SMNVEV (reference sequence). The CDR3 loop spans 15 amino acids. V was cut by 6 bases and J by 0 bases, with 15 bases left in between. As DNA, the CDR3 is TGTGCCAGCAGACAAGCCGGGACCGTCTCCTACGAGCAGTACTTC. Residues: CASRQAGTVSYEQYF.

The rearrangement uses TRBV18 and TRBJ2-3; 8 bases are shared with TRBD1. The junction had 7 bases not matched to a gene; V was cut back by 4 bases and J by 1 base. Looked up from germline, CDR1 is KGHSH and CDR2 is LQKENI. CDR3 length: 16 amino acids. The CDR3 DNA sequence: TGTGCCAGCTCACAGCAGGGGGCCCGAGGCACAGATACGCAGTATTTT. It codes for CASSQQGARGTDTQYF.